This entry lists 27 T cell receptor beta chains sequenced from one sample in a study of blood T cell repertoires in COVID-19. Method: immunoSEQ multiplex PCR; TCRdb's copy keeps in-frame clones and lacks some. The data hold almost 500,000 clones, with less than 90% observed a single time. Sequencing input: PBMCs or T cells enriched from blood (not recorded which). These receptors were collected from a woman aged 55-69 years who had recovered from COVID-19.

The V call is TRBV28, the J call TRBJ1-6; possible D gene TRBD1, 5 bases. The CDR3 length is 14 residues. V lost 4 bases to trimming and J lost 7 bases, with 11 bases between them. The germline gives CDR1 MDHEN, CDR2 SYDVKM. CDR3 in DNA: TGTGCCAGCAGTTCTCCGGGACTCAATTCACCCCTCCACTTT. Translated: CASSSPGLNSPLHF. Supplemented by reference TRBV28 and TRBJ1-6, the full variable domain reads DVKVTQSSRYLVKRTGEKVFLECVQDMDHENMFWYRQDPGLGLRLIYFSYDVKMKEKGDIPEGYSVSREKKERFSLILESASTNQTSMYLCASSSPGLNSPLHFGNGTRLTVT.

The chain recombines TRBV9 with TRBJ1-3; 7 bases align to TRBD1. Trimming at V came to 3 bases and at J to 0 bases, leaving 9 bases not matched to a gene. Looked up from germline, CDR1 is SGDLS and CDR2 is YYNGEE. The CDR3 consists of 17 residues. CDR3 sequence reads: CASSGGDSWDSGNTIYF. The CDR3 nucleotides read TGTGCCAGCAGCGGGGGGGACAGTTGGGACTCTGGAAACACCATATATTTT. The full variable domain, its missing parts supplied by reference TRBV9 and TRBJ1-3, is DSGVTQTPKHLITATGQRVTLRCSPRSGDLSVYWYQQSLDQGLQFLIQYYNGEERAKGNILERFSAQQFPDLHSELNLSSLELGDSALYFCASSGGDSWDSGNTIYFGEGSWLTVV.

The chain carries TRBV2 and TRBJ1-4; 8 bases map to TRBD1. V lost 7 bases, J lost 7 bases, and 5 bases stayed unmatched. Germline V gene sequence: CDR1 SNHLY, CDR2 FYNNEI. The CDR3 spans 13 residues. DNA of the CDR3: TGTGCCAGCAAAGGACAGGGAGGTGAAAAACTGTTTTTT. Its protein product is CASKGQGGEKLFF.

The chain recombines TRBV9 with TRBJ2-3; 16 positions match TRBD2. The CDR3 runs to 22 residues. Looked up from germline, CDR1 is SGDLS and CDR2 is YYNGEE. Losses at the gene ends were 4 bases for V and 6 bases for J; bases not matched to a gene: 23. CDR3 nucleotides: TGTGCCAGCAGCCACCAACACCAAAAACCGGGACTAGCGGGGGGGCCTTGGGATACGCAGTATTTT. It encodes CASSHQHQKPGLAGGPWDTQYF.

The chain combines TRBV23-1 with TRBJ2-3; 8 nucleotides agree with TRBD1. TRBV23-1 is an ORF, with its function uncertain. With V trimmed by 2 bases and J by 4 bases, 8 bases remained unmatched. The CDR3 length is 16 residues. CDR3 coding DNA: TGCGCCAGCAGTCAACGGGGCAGGGGGCTCCCAGATACGCAGTATTTT. It specifies CASSQRGRGLPDTQYF.

The chain uses TRBV2 and TRBJ1-5, with D possibly TRBD1 on 6 matching bases. Trimming pared 0 bases from V and 2 bases from J, leaving 14 bases between. Per germline, CDR1 SNHLY and CDR2 FYNNEI. The CDR3 is 17 residues long. The CDR3 protein is CASSEALGHGGNQPQHF. The CDR3 DNA reads as TGTGCCAGCAGTGAAGCGCTGGGACATGGGGGCAATCAGCCCCAGCATTTT.

This chain links TRBV5-1 with TRBJ1-4, with a tentative D call TRBD1 (5 bases). The CDR3 contains 14 residues. Germline V gene data show CDR1 as SGHRS and CDR2 as YFSETQ. With 4 bases removed from V and 2 bases from J, the gap between germline ends came to 9 bases. The CDR3 DNA sequence: TGCGCCAGCAGCCCCAGGGCGACTAATGAAAAACTGTTTTTT. Its protein is CASSPRATNEKLFF.

The V and J genes are TRBV9 and TRBJ2-1; TRBD1 is a possible D gene (7 bases). This CDR3 has 19 residues. Per germline, CDR1 SGDLS and CDR2 YYNGEE. Trimming took off 0 bases at V and 1 base at J, with 20 bases between the two ends. The chain's CDR3 is CASSVAGKGAGRSYNEQFF. CDR3 nucleotide sequence: TGTGCCAGCAGCGTAGCTGGAAAGGGGGCGGGGAGGTCCTACAATGAGCAGTTCTTC.

The chain links TRBV14 to TRBJ1-5; possible D gene TRBD1, 6 bases. Germline CDR1 reads SGHDN; CDR2 reads FVKESK. There are 18 residues in the CDR3. Deletions cut 5 bases from V and 2 bases from J, with 22 bases between. The CDR3 nucleotides read TGTGCCAGCAGCTTTGGGGCAGGGGTGGATTTAGGCAATCAGCCCCAGCATTTT. It encodes CASSFGAGVDLGNQPQHF.

Comments on this clone: Other DNA sequences of this sample code for an identical CDR3. CDR3 region: CASSPRQGYNSPLHF. CDR3 bases: TGTGCCAGCAGCCCCCGACAGGGCTATAATTCACCCCTCCACTTT. This chain joins TRBV7-9 and TRBJ1-6; 7 bases fit TRBD1. V lost 5 bases to trimming and J lost 3 bases; unmatched junction nucleotides: 4. Germline lookup yields CDR1 SEHNR and CDR2 FQNEAQ (reference sequence). The CDR3 spans 15 residues.

The chain joins TRBV11-2 to TRBJ2-3; 12 nucleotides line up with TRBD2. There are 14 residues in the CDR3. Germline loops: CDR1 SGHAT, CDR2 FQNNGV. V was pared by 2 bases and J by 10 bases, with 4 bases of the junction left unmatched. The CDR3 loop reads CASSLLAGGQAQYF. The CDR3 coding sequence is TGTGCCAGCAGCTTACTAGCGGGGGGGCAGGCGCAGTATTTT.

This chain joins TRBV3-1 (or the pseudogene TRBV3-2) and TRBJ2-2; 9 nucleotides match TRBD1. The V gene end was trimmed by 4 bases and the J gene end by 2 bases; junction bases not matched to a gene: 2. Germline values: CDR1 LGHDT, CDR2 YNNKEL (reference sequence). This CDR3 has 15 residues. CDR3 amino acids: CASSPGQGNTGELFF. The CDR3 DNA sequence: TGTGCCAGCAGCCCGGGACAGGGTAACACCGGGGAGCTGTTTTTT.

The chain joins TRBV19 to TRBJ2-3, with TRBD1 identical over 7 bases. Germline-derived CDR1 and CDR2 are LNHDA and SQIVND (reference sequence). The CDR3 loop spans 16 amino acids. V dropped 3 bases and J dropped 0; count of bases not matched to a gene: 6. DNA of the CDR3: TGTGCCAGTAGTATCGGACAGGCCACTAGCACAGATACGCAGTATTTT. Encoded protein: CASSIGQATSTDTQYF.

The rearrangement uses TRBV2 and TRBJ2-3, with TRBD1 matching 7 bases. The germline V gene encodes CDR1 SNHLY and CDR2 FYNNEI. The CDR3 is made up of 15 amino acids. The V segment lost 10 bases and the J segment 0 bases; nucleotides outside the gene matches: 10. The CDR3 region has the DNA TGTGCCACCTCAAGGGGGCAAACTAGCACAGATACGCAGTATTTT. Its translation is CATSRGQTSTDTQYF.

This clone has only one observation. The chain couples TRBV27 to TRBJ1-2; a possible D gene is TRBD1 (6 bases). The CDR3 is 14 amino acids. The V end was cut by 3 bases, the J end by 4 bases, with 12 bases between. Germline V gene sequence: CDR1 MNHEY, CDR2 SMNVEV (reference sequence). DNA for the CDR3: TGTGCCAGCAGTTTCCTAGGACAGACCTATGGCTACACCTTC. It encodes CASSFLGQTYGYTF.

The chain combines TRBV18 with TRBJ1-2; D not certain. V dropped 2 bases and J dropped 0 bases, with 10 bases sitting between them. Germline CDR1 reads KGHSH; CDR2 reads LQKENI. The CDR3 runs 15 residues. DNA for the CDR3: TGTGCCAGCTCACCAAGTACAGATGCTAACTATGGCTACACCTTC. Its translation is CASSPSTDANYGYTF.

This rearrangement joins TRBV11-2 to TRBJ1-2, with 12 bases that match TRBD1. With V trimmed by 1 base and J by 8 bases, 8 bases remained unmatched. CDR1 and CDR2 (germline): SGHAT, FQNNGV. The CDR3 totals 16 residues. The CDR3 nucleotides are TGTGCCAGCAGCTTAGCCCCGGGACAGGGGGCGCGAGGCTACACCTTC. It is translated as CASSLAPGQGARGYTF.

This clone was observed once. The chain links TRBV2 to TRBJ2-3; the D is unclear. This CDR3 is 15 amino acids long. The V end lost 4 bases, the J end lost 0 bases, and 11 bases lay between the germline ends. The germline V gene has CDR1 SNHLY and CDR2 FYNNEI. The chain's CDR3 is CASSVIQTSTDTQYF. The CDR3 DNA reads TGTGCCAGCAGTGTCATCCAGACTAGCACAGATACGCAGTATTTT.

This chain uses TRBV5-4 with TRBJ2-1; D perhaps matches TRBD1 (6 bases). CDR3 length: 15 residues. Deletions cut 2 bases from V and 4 bases from J, with 13 bases between. Germline CDR1 reads SGHNT; CDR2 reads YYREEE (reference sequence). Here the CDR3 reads CASSLRTARYNEQFF. CDR3 bases: TGTGCCAGCAGCTTAAGGACAGCACGATACAATGAGCAGTTCTTC.

The table lists this clone with many counts. The chain employs TRBV9 and TRBJ2-1, with 8 bases lining up with TRBD2. V shed 3 bases and J 0 bases; nucleotides not matched to a gene: 8. The germline V gene encodes CDR1 SGDLS and CDR2 YYNGEE. The CDR3 extends over 17 amino acids. As DNA, the CDR3 is TGTGCCAGCAGCGCCACTAGCGGAAGGAGCTCCTACAATGAGCAGTTCTTC. Translated: CASSATSGRSSYNEQFF.

The CDR3, as DNA: TGCGCCAGCAGCGGACAGGGTTCAGATACGCAGTATTTT. It is translated as CASSGQGSDTQYF. V usage is TRBV5-1 and J usage is TRBJ2-3, with TRBD1 identical over 8 bases. CDR1 is SGHRS, CDR2 YFSETQ, per germline. The CDR3 covers 13 residues. V shed 4 bases, J shed 4 bases, and the junction held 2 bases outside the gene matches.

V and J are TRBV5-1 and TRBJ1-1, with 9 bases that match TRBD1. This CDR3 is built from 16 residues. CDR1 is SGHRS and CDR2 is YFSETQ in the germline V gene. The V and J ends lost 0 bases and 4 bases, in that order; junction bases with no gene match: 7. CDR3 amino acids: CASSLAGPTGGTEAFF. In DNA form, the CDR3 reads TGCGCCAGCAGCTTGGCCGGGCCGACAGGGGGCACTGAAGCTTTCTTT.

The CDR3 DNA is TGTGCCAGCAGTGACCCCCGTACAGGGGTCTTCACAGATACGCAGTATTTT. It specifies CASSDPRTGVFTDTQYF. J is TRBJ2-3 and V is TRBV25-1; 7 bases agree with TRBD1. The CDR3 length is 17 residues. With V trimmed by 3 bases and J by 2 bases, 11 bases remained unmatched. Looked up from germline, CDR1 is MGHDK and CDR2 is SYGVNS.

The chain combines TRBV2 with TRBJ1-6; D is undetermined. V lost 7 bases, J lost 7 bases, and 11 bases lay in between. There are 13 residues in the CDR3. Germline lookup yields CDR1 SNHLY and CDR2 FYNNEI. CDR3 nucleotide sequence: TGTGCCAGCATAGTAATAGAGAATTCACCCCTCCACTTT. It specifies CASIVIENSPLHF.

This chain joins TRBV19 and TRBJ2-4, with 11 bases lining up with TRBD2. Germline V CDR1 and CDR2: LNHDA, SQIVND (reference sequence). V lost 5 bases and J lost 1; bases outside the gene matches: 4. The CDR3 contains 16 residues. Written as DNA, the CDR3 is TGTGCCAGTAGTGTTAGCGGGGGGGCCGCCAAAAACATTCAGTACTTC. Protein: CASSVSGGAAKNIQYF.

V is TRBV3-1 (or the pseudogene TRBV3-2) and J is TRBJ2-6; unclear D gene. This CDR3 spans 14 amino acids. V lost 3 bases and J 3 bases, leaving 6 bases between the germline ends. Germline V gene sequence: CDR1 LGHDT, CDR2 YNNKEL (reference sequence). The DNA for the CDR3 is TGTGCCAGCAGCCAGGGCTTTGGGGCCAACGTCCTGACTTTC. Translation gives CASSQGFGANVLTF.

CDR3 in DNA: TGTGCCAGCAGTGAAGGAGGGGGACAGCCCCAGCATTTT. Translation: CASSEGGGQPQHF. The V gene is TRBV6-1, the J gene TRBJ1-5, with D tentatively TRBD1 (6 bases). The V end was cut by 1 base, the J end by 7 bases, with 8 bases between. Germline lookup yields CDR1 MNHNS and CDR2 SASEGT. The CDR3 has 13 residues.